This T cell receptor (beta chain) was recorded in a study of T-cell memory formation after mild COVID-19. Study-wide findings and caveats: There were some responding clones in pre-infection memory, which suggested that cross-reactive memory had joined. Clones contracting day 15 to 85 were balanced CD4/CD8; later expanders leaned CD4+. CD4+ contracting clones were mainly CM and EM; CD8+ ones, EMRA.

Details on this clonotype: Its target is not known.

This CDR3 has 15 residues. V was clipped by 4 bases and J by 7 bases; unmatched bases: 8. Germline V gives CDR1 SGHRS, CDR2 YFSETQ. After 5'RACE with constant-segment primers, TCR alpha and TCR beta cDNA libraries carrying sample barcodes and UMIs were obtained. TCRdb reprocessed the 5' RACE reads via MiXCR and lists one record per CDR3 protein. The repertoire holds about 44,000 distinct CDR3 sequences, around 6.3% seen once, with about 0.8% in the top ten. Sequenced material: PBMCs or a T cell subset sorted from them (not recorded which). The V gene is TRBV5-1, the J gene TRBJ1-4; 9 nucleotides line up with TRBD1. The sequence came from an adult who had mild COVID-19 (a few samples of this study predate the infection). Cell type and time point are not known. The CDR3 sequence: CASSPTGTGSEKLFF. Here the CDR3 DNA reads TGCGCCAGCAGCCCCACGGGGACAGGGAGTGAAAAACTGTTTTTT.